A selection of T cell receptor beta chains follows, all from one sample in a study of tumor and adjacent non-tumor tissue in lung cancer. TCRdb redid the calling of the multiplex PCR reads with MiXCR, one entry per CDR3 protein. The sample carries tens of thousands of distinct CDR3 sequences, less than 80% recorded once. Material for sequencing was lung tumor tissue. All receptors derive from a man aged 55 to 70 with non-small cell lung cancer. CDR3s include the opening cysteine and the closing phenylalanine or tryptophan. D genes are given only for firm matches. Not all rows give a size; the values are once, few, many and, for expanded clones, a class.

J gene	D gene	clone size	V gene	CDR3 protein	CDR3 DNA
TRBJ2-7	TRBD1	-	TRBV5-5	CASSPWDSLYKQYF	TGTGCCAGCAGCCCATGGGACAGTCTCTACAAGCAGTACTTC
TRBJ2-2	TRBD2	-	TRBV4-3	CASSRETSGRTGDLFF	TGCGCCAGCAGCCGAGAGACTAGCGGCCGCACCGGGGACTTGTTTTTT
TRBJ2-3	TRBD2	-	TRBV6-1	CAGSAQLAGGTDTQYF	TGTGCCGGCAGTGCTCAACTAGCGGGGGGCACAGATACGCAGTATTTT
TRBJ2-3	TRBD2	-	TRBV11-2	CASSLFAATSGMRVTGTQYF	TGTGCCAGCAGCTTATTTGCCGCGACTAGCGGGATGAGGGTCACAGGTACGCAGTATTTT
TRBJ1-6	-	-	TRBV7-9	CASSPGRAQSPLHF	TGTGCCAGCAGCCCCGGGAGGGCCCAATCACCCCTCCACTTT
TRBJ2-5	TRBD2	-	TRBV12-3/TRBV12-4	CASSIRTSGGQETHYF	TGTGCCAGCAGCATCAGGACTAGCGGGGGGCAAGAGACCCACTACTTC
TRBJ2-6	-	-	TRBV6-6	CASSGKGGGSGANVLTF	TGTGCTAGCAGCGGGAAAGGGGGCGGCTCTGGGGCCAACGTCCTGACTTTC
TRBJ2-1	-	-	TRBV11-3	CAARRTTTSTEQFF	TGTGCCGCCAGACGGACTACTACGTCTACCGAGCAGTTCTTC
TRBJ1-5	TRBD1	-	TRBV6-1	CGNPPGGQGLVSNQPQHF	TGTGGCAACCCCCCAGGAGGACAGGGGTTGGTTAGCAATCAGCCCCAGCATTTT
TRBJ1-5	-	few	TRBV20-1	CSARGEEAANQPQHF	TGTAGTGCTAGAGGGGAAGAGGCTGCCAATCAGCCCCAGCATTTT
TRBJ2-1	-	-	TRBV29-1	CSVEDLGGPGNIYELFF	TGCAGCGTTGAAGATCTGGGTGGGCCCGGGAATATCTATGAGCTGTTCTTC
TRBJ2-7	-	medium-sized	TRBV6-1	CASTGPFYEQYF	TGTGCCAGCACTGGACCGTTCTACGAGCAGTACTTC
TRBJ2-5	-	few	TRBV10-3	CAISSAGIETQYF	TGTGCCATTAGTTCGGCGGGCATTGAGACCCAGTACTTC
TRBJ1-2	-	-	TRBV11-1	CASSYKPTGDGHGYTF	TGTGCCAGCAGTTATAAACCGACGGGGGACGGCCATGGCTACACCTTC
TRBJ2-1	-	-	TRBV29-1	CSVGRRGYNEQFF	TGCAGCGTTGGGAGAAGGGGCTACAATGAGCAGTTCTTC
TRBJ2-1	TRBD2	-	TRBV11-3	CASSTTSGRGYENEQFF	TGTGCCAGCAGCACCACTAGCGGGAGGGGCTACGAGAATGAGCAGTTCTTC
TRBJ2-3	TRBD2	many	TRBV10-2	CASKTSGRAVDTQYF	TGCGCCAGCAAAACTAGCGGGAGGGCCGTAGATACGCAGTATTTT
TRBJ2-1	TRBD2	-	TRBV11-3	CTSSHGTNGSHEQFF	TGTACCAGCAGCCATGGGACTAACGGGAGCCATGAGCAGTTCTTC
TRBJ1-1	-	many	TRBV6-6	CASRPYLGESEAFF	TGTGCCAGCAGACCCTACTTGGGGGAGTCTGAAGCTTTCTTT
TRBJ2-1	-	-	TRBV29-1	CSLRTSVRASNEQFF	TGCAGCCTTCGAACTAGTGTGAGGGCCTCCAATGAGCAGTTCTTC
TRBJ2-5	-	-	TRBV28	CASSILDRETQYF	TGTGCCAGCAGTATTCTGGACAGAGAGACCCAGTACTTC
TRBJ2-7	TRBD1	many	TRBV7-9	CASSPDRVWSYEQYF	TGTGCCAGCAGCCCAGACAGGGTGTGGTCCTACGAGCAGTACTTC
TRBJ2-3	TRBD2	-	TRBV5-4	CASSLDASGSGAVTQYF	TGTGCCAGCAGCTTGGATGCTAGCGGGAGTGGGGCAGTTACGCAGTATTTT
TRBJ2-7	TRBD1	-	TRBV7-9	CVSSSPAGQDGYEQYF	TGTGTCAGCAGCTCTCCCGCCGGACAGGATGGGTACGAGCAGTACTTC
TRBJ1-1	-	-	TRBV6-5	CASGRTIGGALGTEAFF	TGTGCCAGCGGCCGAACTATTGGGGGGGCTTTAGGCACTGAAGCTTTCTTT
TRBJ2-5	-	many	TRBV6-1	CASSRGGVGQETQYF	TGTGCCAGCAGCCGCGGAGGGGTCGGCCAAGAGACCCAGTACTTC
TRBJ1-5	-	-	TRBV6-6	CASSPEWFGVLYNQPQHF	TGTGCCAGCAGCCCGGAGTGGTTCGGGGTGCTTTATAATCAGCCCCAGCATTTT
TRBJ1-2	-	many	TRBV29-1	CSVEELRGYGYTF	TGCAGCGTTGAAGAACTCCGGGGCTATGGCTACACCTTC
TRBJ2-1	-	-	TRBV20-1	CSTRKVNNGQFF	TGCAGTACTAGAAAAGTGAACAATGGGCAGTTCTTC
TRBJ2-5	-	-	TRBV6-6	CASSLRQEAGETQYF	TGTGCCAGCAGTCTTCGACAGGAGGCAGGAGAGACCCAGTACTTC
TRBJ2-7	-	-	TRBV12-3/TRBV12-4	CASSLKGKGLYERYF	TGTGCCAGCAGTTTAAAGGGCAAGGGGCTGTACGAGCGGTACTTC
TRBJ2-1	-	many	TRBV6-1	CASREGRARYNEQFF	TGTGCCAGCAGGGAAGGACGGGCACGGTACAATGAGCAGTTCTTC
TRBJ1-1	TRBD1	many	TRBV5-1	CASSSGTGARTTEAFF	TGCGCCAGCAGCTCCGGGACAGGGGCAAGAACCACTGAAGCTTTCTTT
TRBJ2-7	-	-	TRBV18	CVSSPPQQGLYEQYF	TGTGTCAGCTCGCCTCCCCAACAGGGTCTCTACGAGCAGTACTTC
TRBJ2-1	TRBD2	-	TRBV4-1	CASTLRREVKGNEQFF	TGCGCCAGCACCCTACGGCGGGAGGTTAAGGGGAATGAACAGTTCTTC
TRBJ2-3	-	few	TRBV11-3	CASSTDWGTQYF	TGTGCCAGCAGCACAGACTGGGGTACGCAGTATTTT
TRBJ2-2	-	-	TRBV20-1	CNAALGAVNTGELFF	TGCAATGCTGCATTGGGGGCCGTGAACACTGGGGAGCTGTTTTTT
TRBJ2-1	-	-	TRBV6-2/TRBV6-3	CASSYSRGKSPGNNEQFF	TGTGCCAGCAGTTACTCGAGGGGGAAGTCACCCGGGAACAATGAGCAGTTCTTC
TRBJ2-5	-	-	TRBV4-1	CASSHASDQETQYF	TGCGCCAGCAGCCATGCGTCAGACCAAGAGACCCAGTACTTT
TRBJ2-7	-	-	TRBV6-1	CASLRQTYEHYF	TGTGCCAGCTTACGTCAGACCTACGAGCATTACTTC
TRBJ1-1	-	-	TRBV4-1	CVGSQWTEAFF	TGCGTCGGCAGCCAATGGACTGAAGCTTTCTTT
TRBJ2-2	-	many	TRBV6-1	CASSGGRAPNTGELFF	TGTGCCAGCAGCGGGGGACGGGCACCTAACACCGGGGAGCTGTTTTTT
TRBJ1-2	-	-	TRBV29-1	CTALRAWLDYGYTF	TGCACCGCCCTGAGGGCATGGTTAGACTATGGCTACACCTTC
TRBJ2-7	TRBD1	-	TRBV5-1	CVSSLTGGGRVNEQYF	TGCGTCAGCAGCTTGACAGGGGGCGGACGGGTCAACGAGCAGTACTTT
TRBJ2-2	-	once	TRBV4-1	CDSSFGGLNTGELFF	TGCGACAGCAGTTTCGGCGGGCTGAATACCGGGGAGCTGTTTTTT
TRBJ2-1	TRBD1	-	TRBV6-2/TRBV6-3	CASSHRGKTVNEQFF	TGTGCCAGCAGTCACAGGGGTAAGACGGTTAATGAGCAGTTCTTC